A single sample is the source of the 24 T cell receptor beta chains below, sequenced in a study of B cell selection in AIRE deficiency. Sorting defined conventional CD4 T cells as CD4+CD127+. Sequencing used immunoSEQ multiplex PCR; TCRdb keeps in-frame clones, though not all of them. Of more than 25,000 clones listed, 95% to 96% are singletons. Input material: CD4+CD127+ conventional T cells sorted from PBMCs. The receptors derive from a human donor in good health.

The V call is TRBV10-2, the J call TRBJ2-4, with D tentatively TRBD2 (6 bases). This CDR3 has 14 residues. CDR1 and CDR2 (germline): WSHSY, SAAADI. The V end was cut by 0 bases, the J end by 9 bases, with 12 bases between. In DNA form, the CDR3 reads TGCGCCAGCAGTGAGTCGAACGGGGGAACCATTCAGTACTTC. Translated, it gives CASSESNGGTIQYF.

The table lists this clone with a few counts. The chain carries TRBV5-1 and TRBJ2-5; 12 positions agree with TRBD2. The CDR3 spans 21 residues. V gave up 4 bases and J gave up 5 bases; unmatched junction bases: 24. The germline CDR1 and CDR2 sequences are SGHRS and YFSETQ. The CDR3 coding sequence is TGCGCCAGCAGCCGGTCGGGGTTAAGGGGACTAGCGGGCAAAGGCGGGGAGACCCAGTACTTC. It is translated as CASSRSGLRGLAGKGGETQYF.

The chain carries TRBV6-5 and TRBJ1-2; 9 bases align to TRBD1. CDR1 is MNHEY, CDR2 SVGAGI, per germline. The V segment lost 6 bases and the J segment 8 bases; nucleotides outside the gene matches: 7. This CDR3 spans 13 amino acids. The CDR3 nucleotides read TGTGCCAGCAGGGTCGGGACAGGGAGGGGCTACACCTTC. This sequence encodes CASRVGTGRGYTF.

CDR3 coding DNA: TGTGCCAGCAGGAGGGACAGGGCCTACGAGCAGTACTTC. Its translation: CASRRDRAYEQYF. The V call is TRBV2, the J call TRBJ2-7; 9 bases line up with TRBD1. Germline CDR1 is SNHLY and CDR2 is FYNNEI. CDR3 length: 13 residues. The V segment lost 6 bases and the J segment 2 bases; nucleotides outside the gene matches: 2. Drawing the rest from reference TRBV2 and TRBJ2-7, the complete variable domain is EPEVTQTPSHQVTQMGQEVILRCVPISNHLYFYWYRQILGQKVEFLVSFYNNEISEKSEIFDDQFSVERPDGSNFTLKIRSTKLEDSAMYFCASRRDRAYEQYFGPGTRLTVT.

CDR3 nucleotide sequence: TGTGCCACCAGCAGAACCGGGACAGGGAATTCACCCCTCCACTTT. Its translation: CATSRTGTGNSPLHF. V and J are TRBV15 and TRBJ1-6, with 9 positions matching TRBD1. The germline gives CDR1 LNHNV, CDR2 YYDKDF (reference sequence). This CDR3 contains 15 residues. V gave up 2 bases and J gave up 7 bases; unmatched junction bases: 3.

This clone has only one observation. The V call is TRBV30, the J call TRBJ1-2; maybe TRBD1 (5 bases). Germline V gives CDR1 GTSNPN, CDR2 SVGIG (reference sequence). The CDR3 consists of 12 residues. Between the trimmed V and J ends, which lost 0 bases and 6 bases, there was a span of 8 bases. Here the CDR3 DNA reads TGTGCCTGGAGTGTAGGGGAGAATGGCTACACCTTC. This codes for CAWSVGENGYTF.

The gene calls are TRBV5-1 and TRBJ1-5; D not certain. The germline V gene has CDR1 SGHRS and CDR2 YFSETQ. Trimming removed 1 base from V and 1 base from J, with 15 bases in between. This CDR3 comprises 17 residues. The CDR3 loop is CASSLPYKGGSNQPQHF. The CDR3 DNA follows: TGCGCCAGCAGCTTGCCTTATAAGGGAGGGAGCAATCAGCCCCAGCATTTT.

This rearrangement joins TRBV19 to TRBJ2-7, with D unresolved. CDR1 and CDR2 (germline): LNHDA, SQIVND (reference sequence). This CDR3 has 13 amino acids. The germline V and J ends were trimmed by 2 bases and 4 bases, with 9 bases remaining between them. The CDR3 is CASSIIVGYEQYF. In DNA form, the CDR3 reads TGTGCCAGTAGTATAATAGTAGGGTACGAGCAGTACTTC.

The rearrangement uses TRBV19 and TRBJ2-1; TRBD2 is a possible D gene (6 bases). Germline assignment: CDR1 LNHDA and CDR2 SQIVND (reference sequence). There are 16 residues in the CDR3. V shed 3 bases and J shed 10 bases, with 22 bases lying between them. The CDR3, as DNA: TGTGCCAGTAGTATTCCGGGACTCCATACGTCACGCGAGCAGTTCTTC. Its protein product is CASSIPGLHTSREQFF.

The J gene is TRBJ1-2, the V gene TRBV30; D is undetermined. The V end lost 2 bases, the J end lost 1 base, and 8 bases lay between the germline ends. CDR1 and CDR2 from the germline V gene are GTSNPN and SVGIG (reference sequence). The CDR3 sequence is 13 residues long. The CDR3 region has the DNA TGTGCCTGGAGTTTGAGCCTTAACTATGGCTACACCTTC. Translating gives CAWSLSLNYGYTF.

The chain uses TRBV15 and TRBJ2-1; 14 bases line up with TRBD2. The J segment lost 15 bases and the V segment lost 4 bases, leaving 8 bases of the junction unmatched. This CDR3 is 14 amino acids long. Germline loops: CDR1 LNHNV, CDR2 YYDKDF (reference sequence). CDR3 region: CATSIGLAGGPLFF. DNA of the CDR3: TGTGCCACCAGCATCGGACTAGCGGGAGGTCCATTGTTCTTC.

The chain combines TRBV5-1 with TRBJ2-5, with a tentative D call TRBD1 (5 bases). The ends were cut back, 0 bases at V and 5 bases at J, with 14 bases in the middle. Germline-derived CDR1 and CDR2 are SGHRS and YFSETQ. CDR3 length equals 15 residues. In DNA form, the CDR3 reads TGCGCCAGCAGCTTGGCGGAGCAGGGTTGGGAGACCCAGTACTTC. Protein: CASSLAEQGWETQYF.

This chain links TRBV4-1 with TRBJ2-7; 8 nucleotides match TRBD2. Germline-derived CDR1 and CDR2 are MGHRA and YSYEKL. The length of the CDR3 is 17 residues. After removal of 0 bases from V and 2 bases from J, the junction contained 9 bases not matched to a gene. Here the CDR3 DNA reads TGCGCCAGCAGCCAAGACAGGGCGGGGGGAATCCCCTACGAGCAGTACTTC. It is translated as CASSQDRAGGIPYEQYF.

The rearrangement links TRBV5-4 to TRBJ1-1, with TRBD1 as a possible D gene (5 bases). The CDR3 length is 16 residues. The V gene lost 0 bases and the J gene lost 0 bases, with 12 bases spanning the gap. CDR1 and CDR2 from the germline V gene are SGHNT and YYREEE (reference sequence). CDR3 sequence (DNA): TGTGCCAGCAGCTTGGAGGGACGGTATATGAACACTGAAGCTTTCTTT. It translates to CASSLEGRYMNTEAFF.

The rearrangement uses TRBV19 and TRBJ2-7; D is perhaps TRBD1 or TRBD2 (5 bases each). The germline CDR1 and CDR2 sequences are LNHDA and SQIVND (reference sequence). CDR3 length equals 13 residues. Between the trimmed V and J ends, which lost 5 bases and 1 base, there was a span of 9 bases. The CDR3 here is CASSRDGSYEQYF. For the CDR3, the DNA is TGTGCCAGTAGTCGGGACGGATCCTACGAGCAGTACTTC. The full variable domain, completed using reference TRBV19 and TRBJ2-7, is DGGITQSPKYLFRKEGQNVTLSCEQNLNHDAMYWYRQDPGQGLRLIYYSQIVNDFQKGDIAEGYSVSREKKESFPLTVTSAQKNPTAFYLCASSRDGSYEQYFGPGTRLTVT.

This chain uses TRBV4-2 with TRBJ2-5; 10 bases agree with TRBD2. This CDR3 comprises 16 residues. Losses at the gene ends were 3 bases for V and 2 bases for J; bases not matched to a gene: 6. Per the germline V gene, CDR1 is LGHNA and CDR2 is YNFKEQ. CDR3 sequence reads: CASSQGSSGGQETQYF. DNA for the CDR3: TGTGCCAGCAGCCAGGGTAGTAGCGGGGGGCAAGAGACCCAGTACTTC.

This sequence joins TRBV5-5 and TRBJ2-7, with 8 bases matching TRBD1. V shed 1 base, J shed 3 bases, and the junction held 6 bases outside the gene matches. This CDR3 contains 15 residues. Germline V CDR1 and CDR2: SGHKS, YYEKEE (reference sequence). CDR3 residues: CASSLRTGPFYEQYF. The CDR3 coding sequence is TGTGCCAGCAGCTTGAGGACAGGGCCATTCTACGAGCAGTACTTC. Complete variable domain (other parts from reference TRBV5-5 and TRBJ2-7): DAGVTQSPTHLIKTRGQQVTLRCSPISGHKSVSWYQQVLGQGPQFIFQYYEKEERGRGNFPDRFSARQFPNYSSELNVNALLLGDSALYLCASSLRTGPFYEQYFGPGTRLTVT.

The gene calls are TRBV11-2 and TRBJ2-2; D is undetermined. Germline V CDR1 and CDR2: SGHAT, FQNNGV. The V end lost 5 bases, the J end lost 4 bases, and 11 bases lay between the germline ends. The CDR3 has 14 amino acids. The DNA for the CDR3 is TGTGCCAGCAGCCGGTCCCTCGGCACCGGGGAGCTGTTTTTT. This sequence encodes CASSRSLGTGELFF.

The rearrangement uses TRBV11-1 and TRBJ1-2; D remains ambiguous. V lost 3 bases and J lost 4, with 12 bases in between. The CDR3 extends over 14 amino acids. Germline V lookup: CDR1 SGHAT, CDR2 FQDESV (reference sequence). The CDR3 region is CASSFSPDIYGYTF. The CDR3 DNA reads as TGTGCCAGCAGCTTTAGCCCCGACATCTATGGCTACACCTTC.

The chain carries TRBV2 and TRBJ2-2; D gene ambiguous. Germline loops: CDR1 SNHLY, CDR2 FYNNEI. Trimming took off 4 bases at V and 5 bases at J, with 11 bases between the two ends. This CDR3 contains 14 residues. The chain's CDR3 is CASSGIRSTGELFF. The CDR3 DNA reads TGTGCCAGCAGTGGTATCCGGAGTACCGGGGAGCTGTTTTTT.

The chain joins TRBV6-5 to TRBJ2-1; TRBD2 aligns across 8 bases. V trimming: 5 bases; J trimming: 5 bases; junction bases outside the gene matches: 5. Per germline, CDR1 MNHEY and CDR2 SVGAGI. CDR3 size: 14 residues. The CDR3 region is CASSRDSGNNEQFF. CDR3 sequence (DNA): TGTGCCAGCAGTCGGGATAGCGGGAACAATGAGCAGTTCTTC.

The chain uses TRBV5-4 and TRBJ2-3, with D perhaps given as TRBD1 or TRBD2 (5 bases each). V dropped 4 bases and J dropped 1 base, with 16 bases sitting between them. In germline, CDR1 is SGHNT, CDR2 YYREEE (reference sequence). This CDR3 has 16 residues. CDR3 bases: TGTGCCAGCAGCGACCGGGGCCTCTGGGGCACAGATACGCAGTATTTT. Its protein product is CASSDRGLWGTDTQYF.

The chain is built from TRBV6-6 and TRBJ1-1; D gene uncertain. Per germline, CDR1 MNHNY and CDR2 SVGAGI (reference sequence). This CDR3 comprises 12 residues. The V end was cut by 5 bases, the J end by 7 bases, with 11 bases between. CDR3 DNA: TGTGCCAGCAGTCACAGCTATGATGAAGCTTTCTTT. It specifies CASSHSYDEAFF.

The V call is TRBV5-4, the J call TRBJ1-3, with 8 bases fitting TRBD1. Germline CDR1 is SGHNT and CDR2 is YYREEE (reference sequence). V was pared by 1 base and J by 4 bases, with 10 bases of the junction left unmatched. The CDR3 covers 17 residues. Here the CDR3 reads CASSLTARQGPGNTIYF. CDR3 sequence (DNA): TGTGCCAGCAGCTTGACGGCGCGACAGGGGCCAGGAAACACCATATATTTT.